The text below deals with one TCR beta chain. Its antigen is still unknown. Within Nashville, Tennessee resided all donors, each a Caucasian adult. This specimen comes from a study of shared clonotypes between healthy human individuals. Several immunoSEQ plates received, in even portions, the genomic DNA of each subset. How the authors handled the data: In the immunoSEQ data, sequences were junction-only and lacked quality scores, so filtering differed. The data were produced by immunoSEQ multiplex PCR, yet TCRdb's version contains in-frame clones alone and is incomplete. Clone size and V and J calls were adopted from that table, with D and trimming inferred from the DNA. The sample carries roughly 1 million clones, about 75% recorded once. Germline CDR1 reads SGHTA; CDR2 reads FQGNSA. This CDR3 has 14 residues. V shed 1 base and J shed 6 bases, with 9 bases lying between them. The study, taken as a whole, reports: Sharing across four donors was highest in naive CD4 (approximately 5%) and lowest in memory CD8 (around 0.4%).

The TCR was taken from a man younger than 35 in good health. The V and J genes are TRBV7-2 and TRBJ2-2; a weak D match, TRBD2 (6 bases). Sequences were obtained from memory CD4+ T cells sorted from blood. Documented subset: CD45RA-negative fraction. CDR3 nucleotide sequence: TGTGCCAGCAGCTTAGGGGCTAGCGCCGGGGAGCTGTTTTTT. Translation gives CASSLGASAGELFF.